The sequence of this T cell receptor beta chain was determined in a study of T cells after yellow fever vaccination. This clonotype was recorded a few times. TCRdb re-analysed the 5' RACE reads in MiXCR, keeping a single row per CDR3 protein. The sample contains approximately 120,000 distinct CDR3 sequences, nearly 7.5% of which appear only once. The source was CD4+ T cells sorted from PBMCs, collected around 10 days after the first yellow fever vaccination. The source of this sequence is a man younger than 30 who received the YFV17D yellow fever vaccine.

The CDR3 nucleotides are TGTGCCAGCAGCCGGGGACGATTCCCCGACAATGAGCAGTTCTTC. Its translation: CASSRGRFPDNEQFF. This chain connects TRBV4-2 to TRBJ2-1; the D call may be TRBD1 or TRBD2 (5 bases each). This CDR3 has 15 amino acids. The V end lost 4 bases, the J end lost 5 bases, and 15 bases lay between the germline ends. CDR1 LGHNA and CDR2 YNFKEQ come from the germline V gene.